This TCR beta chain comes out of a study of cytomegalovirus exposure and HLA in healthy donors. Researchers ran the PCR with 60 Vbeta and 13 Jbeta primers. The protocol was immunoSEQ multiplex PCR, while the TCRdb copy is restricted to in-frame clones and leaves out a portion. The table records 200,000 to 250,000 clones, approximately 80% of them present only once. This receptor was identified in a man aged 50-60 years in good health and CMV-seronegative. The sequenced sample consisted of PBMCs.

The CDR3 region has the DNA TGCGCCAGCAGCCAAGAGGCAGGGGGGCTCGCTAACTATGGCTACACCTTC. Protein sequence: CASSQEAGGLANYGYTF. This chain joins TRBV4-1 and TRBJ1-2; 7 nucleotides agree with TRBD1. The V gene's germline CDR1 is MGHRA and CDR2 YSYEKL. There are 17 residues in the CDR3. V shed 0 bases and J 0 bases; nucleotides not matched to a gene: 7.